This TCR beta chain originates from a study of chemoradiotherapy in HPV16-positive cancers. TCRdb's table, derived via immunoSEQ multiplex PCR, lists solely in-frame clones and lacks some. The sample includes fewer than 70,000 clones, about 88% of them seen just once. V trimming: 2 bases; J trimming: 0 bases; junction bases outside the gene matches: 1. Germline-derived CDR1 and CDR2 are MNHEY and SVGAGI. The CDR3 contains 15 residues. The chain employs TRBV6-5 and TRBJ2-1; 7 nucleotides match TRBD2. The TCR sequence derives from a human donor with HPV-associated anogenital cancer. The specimen was blood, collected from a patient who underwent chemoradiotherapy. CDR3 region: CASSYGRVSYNEQFF. CDR3 sequence (DNA): TGTGCCAGCAGTTACGGGAGGGTCTCCTACAATGAGCAGTTCTTC.